These 20 T cell receptor beta chains were sequenced from one sample in a study of CD8+ T cells in alopecia areata. Indicated treatment: oral pan-JAK inhibitor, 5-10 mg twice daily. Isolated RNA was reverse transcribed into cDNA used as the sequencing template. Using immunoSEQ multiplex PCR, the repertoire was profiled, and TCRdb retains in-frame clones only, with some absent. The sample shows under 350,000 clones, roughly 50% of them seen only once. The sequencing used CD4+ T cells sorted from blood, collected at week 24, from a patient treated with tofacitinib. These receptors all stem from a human donor with alopecia areata.

The CDR3, as DNA: TGTGCCAGCAGCGGGACAGGGAGCAAGAGCAATCAGCCCCAGCATTTT. It yields the protein CASSGTGSKSNQPQHF. The chain combines TRBV7-8 with TRBJ1-5; TRBD1 agrees at 9 bases. The CDR3 contains 16 residues. Looked up from germline, CDR1 is SGHVS and CDR2 is FQNEAQ. Unmatched junction bases numbered 6, after V lost 5 bases and J lost 1 base.

This rearrangement joins TRBV4-2 to TRBJ2-5; D possibly matches TRBD1 or TRBD2 (5 bases each). CDR1 is LGHNA, CDR2 YNFKEQ, per germline. The CDR3 sequence is 15 residues long. Between the trimmed V and J ends, which lost 5 bases and 4 bases, there was a span of 17 bases. The CDR3 loop is CASSLPGAEGETQYF. The CDR3 nucleotides are TGTGCCAGCAGCTTACCCGGGGCAGAGGGAGAGACCCAGTACTTC.

The chain uses TRBV15 and TRBJ2-1; 7 bases align to TRBD1. The V gene end was trimmed by 5 bases and the J gene end by 6 bases; junction bases not matched to a gene: 7. Germline V gene data show CDR1 as LNHNV and CDR2 as YYDKDF (reference sequence). This CDR3 has 14 residues. The CDR3 region is CATSAMRDSNEQFF. CDR3 coding DNA: TGTGCCACCAGCGCAATGAGGGACAGCAATGAGCAGTTCTTC.

The chain combines TRBV10-3 with TRBJ2-7; 14 bases are shared with TRBD2. Per germline, CDR1 ENHRY and CDR2 SYGVKD. The CDR3 is made up of 15 amino acids. J gave up 0 bases and V 6 bases, and 1 base lay outside the gene matches. This CDR3 reads CAIRGTSGSSYEQYF. Written as DNA, the CDR3 is TGTGCCATCAGGGGGACTAGCGGGAGCTCCTACGAGCAGTACTTC.

The chain links TRBV29-1 to TRBJ1-5, with 7 bases identical to TRBD1. CDR1 and CDR2 (germline): SQVTM, ANQGSEA. The CDR3 contains 14 residues. V shed 6 bases and J 0 bases; nucleotides not matched to a gene: 5. DNA of the CDR3: TGCAGCGTGATCGACAGGGATAGCAATCAGCCCCAGCATTTT. Translated: CSVIDRDSNQPQHF.

This clone was counted only a few times. V gene TRBV12-5 combines with J gene TRBJ1-1; 7 bases fit TRBD1. The trim removed 0 bases at V and 0 bases at J, leaving 4 bases unmatched. This CDR3 has 16 amino acids. In germline, CDR1 is LGHNT, CDR2 FRNRAP. Here the CDR3 DNA reads TGTGCTAGTGGTTTGGTTATAGGACAGGTGAACACTGAAGCTTTCTTT. This translates into CASGLVIGQVNTEAFF.

This clone appeared a few times. The gene calls are TRBV29-1 and TRBJ1-2; no clear D gene. Trimming took off 4 bases at V and 6 bases at J, with 21 bases between the two ends. This CDR3 has 15 amino acids. Germline CDR1 reads SQVTM; CDR2 reads ANQGSEA. CDR3 sequence: CSVAPRASLRDGYTF. The DNA for the CDR3 is TGCAGCGTTGCCCCGCGGGCGTCCCTAAGGGATGGCTACACCTTC.

The chain uses TRBV13 and TRBJ2-3; no clear D gene. The CDR3 runs to 14 residues. CDR1 PRHDT and CDR2 FYEKMQ come from the germline V gene (reference sequence). V shed 1 base and J shed 2 bases, with 7 bases lying between them. CDR3 region: CASSLDRTTDTQYF. The CDR3 DNA reads as TGTGCCAGCAGCTTAGATCGCACCACAGATACGCAGTATTTT.

This clone was seen a single time. The rearrangement joins TRBV9 to TRBJ2-1; TRBD2 is a possible D gene (6 bases). V lost 4 bases and J 7 bases, leaving 21 bases between the germline ends. Looked up from germline, CDR1 is SGDLS and CDR2 is YYNGEE. CDR3 size: 16 residues. The CDR3 nucleotides are TGTGCCAGCAGCCCCGTTTCGGGACTGGGCTTGAATGAGCAGTTCTTC. The encoded protein is CASSPVSGLGLNEQFF.

Written as DNA, the CDR3 is TGTGCCTGGAGTATTCAGGTGGGCGCTGGGGCCAACGTCCTGACTTTC. This codes for CAWSIQVGAGANVLTF. The V gene is TRBV30, the J gene TRBJ2-6; D is unclear. Trimming removed 2 bases from V and 2 bases from J, with 13 bases in between. CDR3 length: 16 residues. The germline CDR1 and CDR2 sequences are GTSNPN and SVGIG (reference sequence).

This chain joins TRBV19 and TRBJ2-2; no firm D call. The CDR3 runs 13 residues. Per the germline V gene, CDR1 is LNHDA and CDR2 is SQIVND (reference sequence). V dropped 8 bases and J dropped 1 base, with 8 bases sitting between them. CDR3 region: CASGRQNTGELFF. The CDR3 bases are TGTGCCAGTGGGCGTCAGAACACCGGGGAGCTGTTTTTT.

V and J are TRBV29-1 and TRBJ1-2; D is unclear. The germline V gene encodes CDR1 SQVTM and CDR2 ANQGSEA. The CDR3 length is 17 residues. V was shortened by 6 bases and J by 0 bases, with 23 bases between the two germline ends. CDR3 sequence reads: CSVTPGLTLPPNYGYTF. CDR3 bases: TGCAGCGTGACCCCCGGACTTACCCTCCCTCCTAACTATGGCTACACCTTC. Looking up the rest from reference TRBV29-1 and TRBJ1-2 gives the full variable domain: SAVISQKPSRDICQRGTSLTIQCQVDSQVTMMFWYRQQPGQSLTLIATANQGSEATYESGFVIDKFPISRPNLTFSTLTVSNMSPEDSSIYLCSVTPGLTLPPNYGYTFGSGTRLTVV.

The CDR3 loop reads CASSFRTSGTGSSYNEQFF. As DNA, the CDR3 is TGTGCCAGCAGCTTCCGAACCTCCGGGACAGGGAGCTCCTACAATGAGCAGTTCTTC. V usage is TRBV7-9 and J usage is TRBJ2-1, with 9 bases lining up with TRBD1. This CDR3 contains 19 residues. J was trimmed by 0 bases and V by 3 bases; bases with no gene match: 12. Germline CDR1 SEHNR, CDR2 FQNEAQ (reference sequence).

As to this clone: A read error may produce the germline difference seen at one junction end. V usage is TRBV20-1 and J usage is TRBJ2-7, with D unclear. In germline, CDR1 is DFQATT, CDR2 SNEGSKA (reference sequence). This CDR3 is 10 amino acids long. The CDR3 spells CSAMENSQNF. The DNA for the CDR3 is TGCAGTGCTATGGAGAACTCCCAGAACTTC.

The chain combines TRBV30 with TRBJ1-5; D is possibly TRBD1 (6 bases). Germline values: CDR1 GTSNPN, CDR2 SVGIG (reference sequence). V was clipped by 4 bases and J by 5 bases, with 12 bases between them. The CDR3 loop spans 13 amino acids. DNA for the CDR3: TGTGCCTGGACTCGGGGGGCGCATCAGCCCCAGCATTTT. This gives the protein CAWTRGAHQPQHF.

This clone has more than one count but fewer than ten. This chain joins TRBV29-1 and TRBJ1-2; D ambiguous. V lost 4 bases and J 4 bases, leaving 10 bases between the germline ends. This CDR3 comprises 12 residues. Germline V gene sequence: CDR1 SQVTM, CDR2 ANQGSEA. CDR3 region: CSVADARYGYTF. In DNA, the CDR3 is TGCAGCGTTGCCGACGCCCGCTATGGCTACACCTTC.

This clone was recorded at least ten times. The chain recombines TRBV6-6 with TRBJ1-1; D gene unclear. The CDR3 sequence is 14 residues long. V lost 7 bases and J lost 7, with 19 bases in between. Germline loops: CDR1 MNHNY, CDR2 SVGAGI (reference sequence). CDR3 DNA: TGTGCCAGCACCTATGAGTCCGGTGGTGTTGAAGCTTTCTTT. Its protein is CASTYESGGVEAFF.

J is TRBJ2-4 and V is TRBV19; 8 bases line up with TRBD1. The CDR3 has 16 amino acids. Unmatched junction bases numbered 15, after V lost 7 bases and J lost 7 bases. Germline-derived CDR1 and CDR2 are LNHDA and SQIVND (reference sequence). CDR3 sequence reads: CASNMPFGTGRNIQYF. As DNA, the CDR3 is TGTGCCAGTAATATGCCCTTCGGGACAGGTCGTAACATTCAGTACTTC. Looking up the rest from reference TRBV19 and TRBJ2-4 gives the full variable domain: DGGITQSPKYLFRKEGQNVTLSCEQNLNHDAMYWYRQDPGQGLRLIYYSQIVNDFQKGDIAEGYSVSREKKESFPLTVTSAQKNPTAFYLCASNMPFGTGRNIQYFGAGTRLSVL.

This clone was recorded only once. CDR3 sequence: CASSPMRTATYEQYF. The CDR3 nucleotides read TGTGCCAGCAGTCCCATGAGGACTGCTACCTACGAGCAGTACTTC. The chain is built from TRBV28 and TRBJ2-7, with a tentative D call TRBD2 (5 bases). Trimming pared 5 bases from V and 2 bases from J, leaving 16 bases between. CDR3 length: 15 residues. Looked up from germline, CDR1 is MDHEN and CDR2 is SYDVKM. Full variable domain (remainder filled in from reference TRBV28 and TRBJ2-7): DVKVTQSSRYLVKRTGEKVFLECVQDMDHENMFWYRQDPGLGLRLIYFSYDVKMKEKGDIPEGYSVSREKKERFSLILESASTNQTSMYLCASSPMRTATYEQYFGPGTRLTVT.

The chain uses TRBV2 and TRBJ1-5, with 7 bases matching TRBD1. V was pared by 5 bases and J by 1 base, with 14 bases of the junction left unmatched. CDR1 and CDR2 from the germline V gene are SNHLY and FYNNEI. The CDR3 contains 18 residues. The CDR3 DNA reads as TGTGCCAGCAGTCGACAGGGAAACGGCTGGTTGAGCAATCAGCCCCAGCATTTT. Its protein is CASSRQGNGWLSNQPQHF.